The 31 T cell receptor beta chains below all came from one sample that was sequenced in a study of Graves' ophthalmopathy and Graves' hyperthyroidism. From RNA, the CDR3 regions of TCR beta chains were amplified and sequenced. HTBI-primed first-round RT-PCR preceded second-round multiplex PCR. TCRdb redid the calling of the multiplex PCR reads with MiXCR, one entry per CDR3 protein. The sample consists of 200,000 to 250,000 distinct CDR3 sequences, around 42% of them appearing once. Material for sequencing was peripheral blood. All receptors come from an adult man with Graves' ophthalmopathy.

V gene TRBV5-4 combines with J gene TRBJ1-6; TRBD1 agrees at 10 bases. After removal of 6 bases from V and 4 bases from J, the junction contained 7 bases not matched to a gene. The CDR3 extends over 16 amino acids. The germline V gene encodes CDR1 SGHNT and CDR2 YYREEE (reference sequence). The CDR3 spells CASNVGQGGYNSPLHF. In nucleotides, the CDR3 is TGTGCCAGCAACGTCGGACAGGGGGGATATAATTCACCCCTCCACTTT.

Regarding this clonotype: The germline gene is not matched at one end of the junction; a read error may be the cause. The genes are TRBV13 and TRBJ1-2, with TRBD1 identical over 7 bases. The CDR3 is 15 residues long. Germline V gene data show CDR1 as PRHDT and CDR2 as FYEKMQ (reference sequence). The CDR3 coding sequence is TGTGCCAGCAGTTACGTTGGGACAGCAAACTATGGCTGCACCTTC. Translated, it gives CASSYVGTANYGCTF.

This clonotype was observed a few times. At one end the junction does not follow the germline gene, possibly because of a read error. The chain links TRBV9 to TRBJ1-6; D not resolved. The germline CDR1 and CDR2 sequences are SGDLS and YYNGEE. CDR3 length: 14 residues. As DNA, the CDR3 is TGCGCCAGCAGCCAAGGTGCGGGTGACTCACCCCTCCACTTT. It yields the protein CASSQGAGDSPLHF.

This clonotype was detected ten times or more. V gene TRBV29-1 combines with J gene TRBJ1-6, with D perhaps matching TRBD1 (5 bases). The CDR3 has 12 amino acids. Per germline, CDR1 SQVTM and CDR2 ANQGSEA. The V gene lost 0 bases and the J gene lost 12 bases, with 9 bases spanning the gap. CDR3 protein: CSVEEVGGPLHF. CDR3 bases: TGCAGCGTTGAAGAAGTGGGGGGACCCCTCCACTTT.

In its sample, this clonotype was seen a few times. The junction and the germline gene differ at one end; a read error may be behind it. The chain joins TRBV5-1 to TRBJ1-1; 7 positions agree with TRBD1. The CDR3 is made up of 16 amino acids. The germline V gene encodes CDR1 SGHRS and CDR2 YFSETQ. CDR3 nucleotides: TGTGCCAGCAGTGAAGGGGGGACAGCGTCGAACACTGAAGCTTTCTTT. As protein: CASSEGGTASNTEAFF.

This clonotype was seen a handful of times. The chain employs TRBV12-3 or TRBV12-4 and TRBJ2-6; D possibly uses TRBD1 or TRBD2 (5 bases each). V was cut by 5 bases and J by 4 bases, with 12 bases left in between. The CDR3 is made up of 15 amino acids. This CDR3 reads CASSPGSPGANVLTF. CDR3 DNA sequence: TGTGCCAGCAGTCCAGGGAGTCCGGGGGCCAACGTCCTGACTTTC.

The chain employs TRBV2 and TRBJ1-4; D gene ambiguous. Trimming took off 7 bases at V and 5 bases at J, with 17 bases between the two ends. The CDR3 consists of 15 residues. CDR1 is SNHLY and CDR2 is FYNNEI in the germline V gene. The CDR3 spells CASKGREGLNEKLFF. CDR3 bases: TGTGCCAGCAAAGGAAGGGAGGGCCTGAATGAAAAACTGTTTTTT.

The V gene is TRBV2, the J gene TRBJ2-7; 8 nucleotides align to TRBD1. The junction had 7 bases not matched to a gene; V was cut back by 3 bases and J by 6 bases. The CDR3 extends over 14 amino acids. The germline V gene encodes CDR1 SNHLY and CDR2 FYNNEI. The CDR3 sequence: CASSDSGQGAEQYF. As DNA, the CDR3 is TGTGCCAGCAGTGACAGCGGACAGGGTGCCGAGCAGTACTTC. Drawing the rest from reference TRBV2 and TRBJ2-7, the complete variable domain is EPEVTQTPSHQVTQMGQEVILRCVPISNHLYFYWYRQILGQKVEFLVSFYNNEISEKSEIFDDQFSVERPDGSNFTLKIRSTKLEDSAMYFCASSDSGQGAEQYFGPGTRLTVT.

V gene TRBV10-3 combines with J gene TRBJ2-7, with D maybe TRBD2 (6 bases). Between the trimmed V and J ends, which lost 10 bases and 4 bases, there was a span of 23 bases. The CDR3 runs 15 residues. Germline values: CDR1 ENHRY, CDR2 SYGVKD. For the CDR3, the DNA is TGTGCCAGCCGGAGCGGGCAGGGTGAATCGTACGAGCAGTACTTC. It translates to CASRSGQGESYEQYF.

The chain is built from TRBV20-1 and TRBJ1-1; 7 bases map to TRBD1. V lost 4 bases to trimming and J lost 1 base; unmatched junction nucleotides: 9. Germline V gene sequence: CDR1 DFQATT, CDR2 SNEGSKA (reference sequence). The CDR3 is 15 amino acids. CDR3 protein: CSATPQGWGNTEAFF. In DNA, the CDR3 is TGCAGTGCTACTCCACAGGGGTGGGGGAACACTGAAGCTTTCTTT.

This clonotype was counted only a few times. This chain connects TRBV19 to TRBJ1-1; D gene uncertain. CDR1 and CDR2 from the germline V gene are LNHDA and SQIVND (reference sequence). Trimming stripped 7 bases from V and 1 base from J, with 7 bases between. The CDR3 is 12 residues long. The CDR3 loop is CASTLTNTEAFF. DNA of the CDR3: TGTGCCAGTACCTTAACGAACACTGAAGCTTTCTTT. The whole variable domain, filled in from reference TRBV19 and TRBJ1-1, reads DGGITQSPKYLFRKEGQNVTLSCEQNLNHDAMYWYRQDPGQGLRLIYYSQIVNDFQKGDIAEGYSVSREKKESFPLTVTSAQKNPTAFYLCASTLTNTEAFFGQGTRLTVV.

This clonotype came up a few times. This chain joins TRBV20-1 and TRBJ1-5; unclear D gene. The germline V gene encodes CDR1 DFQATT and CDR2 SNEGSKA (reference sequence). The CDR3 is 14 residues long. The V and J ends lost 4 bases and 3 bases respectively, with 13 bases between them. The DNA of the CDR3 is TGCAGTGCTACTACCAGCGGGCACAATCAGCCCCAGCATTTT. Translated: CSATTSGHNQPQHF.

This clonotype was picked up a small number of times. This sequence joins TRBV5-8 and TRBJ1-4; maybe TRBD1 (5 bases). This CDR3 contains 13 residues. Germline V CDR1 and CDR2: SGHTS, YDEGEE. Trimming removed 3 bases from V and 7 bases from J, with 10 bases in between. The CDR3 sequence is CASSSWGSEKLFF. In DNA, the CDR3 is TGTGCCAGCAGCTCCTGGGGCAGTGAAAAACTGTTTTTT. Using reference TRBV5-8 and TRBJ1-4 for the parts outside the CDR3, the full variable domain is EAGVTQSPTHLIKTRGQQATLRCSPISGHTSVYWYQQALGLGLQFLLWYDEGEERNRGNFPPRFSGRQFPNYSSELNVNALELEDSALYLCASSSWGSEKLFFGSGTQLSVL.

The rearrangement uses TRBV6-5 and TRBJ2-7; 7 bases map to TRBD1. V dropped 0 bases and J dropped 4; count of bases not matched to a gene: 6. CDR1 is MNHEY and CDR2 is SVGAGI in the germline V gene. The length of the CDR3 is 15 residues. Here the CDR3 reads CASSYSIGGGYEQYF. The CDR3 DNA reads as TGTGCCAGCAGTTACTCGATAGGGGGCGGGTACGAGCAGTACTTC.

This clonotype was observed a handful of times. CDR3 sequence (DNA): TGTGCCAGCAGTTTCAGGGGCTACGAGCAGTACTTC. Translated, it gives CASSFRGYEQYF. The rearrangement links TRBV6-1 to TRBJ2-7; possible D gene TRBD1, 6 bases. This CDR3 contains 12 residues. Germline CDR1 reads MNHNS; CDR2 reads SASEGT. Trimming shortened V by 5 bases and J by 3 bases, and 8 bases separated the two germline ends.

The CDR3 is CASSHRDRGNQPQHF. The CDR3 coding sequence is TGTGCCAGCAGCCACCGGGACAGGGGGAATCAGCCCCAGCATTTT. The chain carries TRBV5-8 and TRBJ1-5, with 11 bases fitting TRBD1. After removal of 4 bases from V and 4 bases from J, the junction contained 4 bases not matched to a gene. In germline, CDR1 is SGHTS, CDR2 YDEGEE. The length of the CDR3 is 15 residues.

This chain uses TRBV2 with TRBJ2-2; D is perhaps TRBD1 (6 bases). Germline V gives CDR1 SNHLY, CDR2 FYNNEI. The CDR3 spans 16 residues. V was clipped by 2 bases and J by 4 bases, with 14 bases between them. CDR3 in DNA: TGTGCCAGCAGTGAACTGGGACACCGAGTCACCGGGGAGCTGTTTTTT. Its protein product is CASSELGHRVTGELFF.

The chain carries TRBV7-6 and TRBJ2-7; 8 bases agree with TRBD2. V was clipped by 6 bases and J by 0 bases; unmatched bases: 7. Germline-derived CDR1 and CDR2 are SGHVS and FNYEAQ. The CDR3 contains 15 residues. CDR3 residues: CASRPAGESSYEQYF. In DNA form, the CDR3 reads TGTGCCAGCAGGCCAGCGGGGGAGAGCTCCTACGAGCAGTACTTC.

V usage is TRBV10-3 and J usage is TRBJ2-7; 7 bases are a match to TRBD1. The CDR3 has 10 residues. Germline V gene sequence: CDR1 ENHRY, CDR2 SYGVKD. J was trimmed by 5 bases and V by 10 bases; bases with no gene match: 2. CDR3 coding DNA: TGTGCCAGCACAGGGGACGAGCAGTACTTC. Residues: CASTGDEQYF.

Regarding this clonotype: This may be a read error, as it is one base from a much larger clone. V usage is TRBV20-1 and J usage is TRBJ1-1; D uncertain. The germline gives CDR1 DFQATT, CDR2 SNEGSKA (reference sequence). This CDR3 region has 13 residues. The CDR3 reads CSARTGSTTEASF. The CDR3 DNA follows: TGCAGTGCTAGAACGGGGAGTACCACTGAAGCTTCCTTT.

This clonotype was found a few times. CDR3 sequence: CASSLAGTDTYEQYF. The CDR3 DNA follows: TGTGCCAGCAGCTTGGCCGGGACAGATACCTACGAGCAGTACTTC. The rearrangement joins TRBV5-5 to TRBJ2-7, with TRBD1 matching 7 bases. After removal of 0 bases from V and 2 bases from J, the junction contained 5 bases not matched to a gene. The V gene's germline CDR1 is SGHKS and CDR2 YYEKEE (reference sequence). The CDR3 runs to 15 residues.

The chain has TRBV19 and TRBJ1-5; possible D gene TRBD1, 5 bases. The V gene lost 9 bases and the J gene lost 4 bases, with 13 bases spanning the gap. From germline, CDR1 is LNHDA and CDR2 SQIVND (reference sequence). CDR3 length: 13 amino acids. The CDR3 DNA follows: TGTGCCAGCCGGGACTCTCAGAATCAGCCCCAGCATTTT. It encodes CASRDSQNQPQHF. The full variable domain, completed using reference TRBV19 and TRBJ1-5, is DGGITQSPKYLFRKEGQNVTLSCEQNLNHDAMYWYRQDPGQGLRLIYYSQIVNDFQKGDIAEGYSVSREKKESFPLTVTSAQKNPTAFYLCASRDSQNQPQHFGDGTRLSIL.

The gene calls are TRBV19 and TRBJ2-1, with 7 nucleotides matching TRBD1. The CDR3 extends over 15 amino acids. Germline V gene lookup returns CDR1 LNHDA and CDR2 SQIVND (reference sequence). V gave up 6 bases and J gave up 0 bases; unmatched junction bases: 5. The chain's CDR3 is CASSHRDSSYNEQFF. The DNA of the CDR3 is TGTGCCAGTAGCCACCGGGACAGCTCCTACAATGAGCAGTTCTTC.

V is TRBV2 and J is TRBJ2-7, with D perhaps given as TRBD1 or TRBD2 (5 bases each). The CDR3 runs to 15 residues. V shed 6 bases and J shed 2 bases, with 17 bases lying between them. Germline assignment: CDR1 SNHLY and CDR2 FYNNEI. The CDR3 DNA follows: TGTGCCAGCAGCACTACCGGGACCCTCCCCTACGAGCAGTACTTC. This gives the protein CASSTTGTLPYEQYF.

With regard to this clonotype: It is likely a read error, because the conserved phenylalanine at the end of the CDR3 is missing. The DNA is omitted, as the CDR3 cannot be located on it reliably, and the CDR3 follows TCRdb's listing. The rearrangement joins TRBV7-6 to TRBJ2-2; the table's D gene call, TRBD1, was not cross checked with the DNA. From germline, CDR1 is SGHVS and CDR2 FNYEAQ. The CDR3 spans 16 residues, counting both ends. CDR3 amino acids: CASSPGTGGEHRGAVV.

The rearrangement joins TRBV3-1 to TRBJ2-5; D is perhaps TRBD2 (5 bases). Deletions cut 5 bases from V and 1 base from J, with 23 bases between. Germline values: CDR1 LGHDT, CDR2 YNNKEL (reference sequence). The CDR3 runs to 18 residues. The CDR3 region has the DNA TGTGCCAGCAGCTTGGAGCTGGGCGGAACTAGATTCCAAGAGACCCAGTACTTC. As protein: CASSLELGGTRFQETQYF.

The chain joins TRBV7-2 to TRBJ2-2; TRBD1 matches 9 bases. Per germline, CDR1 SGHTA and CDR2 FQGNSA. The CDR3 loop spans 16 amino acids. The J segment lost 7 bases and the V segment lost 5 bases, leaving 11 bases of the junction unmatched. The DNA for the CDR3 is TGTGCCAGCAGCCCCGAGGGGACAGGGAAAATCGGGGAGCTGTTTTTT. This sequence encodes CASSPEGTGKIGELFF.

Comment on this clonotype: At one end the junction does not follow the germline gene, possibly because of a read error. J is TRBJ1-1 and V is TRBV10-3; the D is unclear. Germline V gene data show CDR1 as ENHRY and CDR2 as SYGVKD. The length of the CDR3 is 15 residues. The CDR3 is CASSYSWGLDTEAFF. For the CDR3, the DNA is TGTGCCAGCAGTTACTCGTGGGGTCTGGACACTGAAGCTTTCTTT.

This clonotype was picked up many times. The chain combines TRBV19 with TRBJ1-2; TRBD1 matches at 7 bases. CDR1 and CDR2 from the germline V gene are LNHDA and SQIVND (reference sequence). The CDR3 is 15 amino acids. The V and J ends lost 5 bases and 8 bases, in that order; junction bases with no gene match: 14. The chain's CDR3 is CASSSSRQGKGGYTF. The DNA of the CDR3 is TGTGCCAGTAGTTCCTCTCGACAGGGTAAAGGAGGCTACACCTTC. The full variable domain, completed using reference TRBV19 and TRBJ1-2, is DGGITQSPKYLFRKEGQNVTLSCEQNLNHDAMYWYRQDPGQGLRLIYYSQIVNDFQKGDIAEGYSVSREKKESFPLTVTSAQKNPTAFYLCASSSSRQGKGGYTFGSGTRLTVV.

This clonotype was seen just once. An end of the junction does not agree with germline; a read error may underlie this. The rearrangement joins TRBV7-3 to TRBJ1-5; maybe TRBD1 (6 bases). Looked up from germline, CDR1 is SGHTA and CDR2 is FQGTGA. The CDR3 totals 14 residues. Here the CDR3 reads CASSQVGQIQPQHF. In nucleotides, the CDR3 is TGCGCCAGCAGCCAAGTGGGACAAATTCAGCCCCAGCATTTT.

J is TRBJ1-4 and V is TRBV19; 9 bases match TRBD1. Germline V gene data show CDR1 as LNHDA and CDR2 as SQIVND (reference sequence). The CDR3 totals 15 residues. Germline trimming cut 5 bases from V and 7 bases from J; bases unmatched to any gene: 8. The CDR3 protein is CASSGGTGNPEKLFF. CDR3 DNA sequence: TGTGCCAGTAGTGGGGGGACAGGGAATCCTGAAAAACTGTTTTTT.